This TCR beta chain was recorded in a study of Graves' ophthalmopathy and Graves' hyperthyroidism. The authors amplified TCR beta CDR3 regions, and they did so from RNA transcripts for repertoire sequencing. HTBI primers were used in a first-round RT-PCR, which preceded a second-round multiplex PCR. Using its own MiXCR run on the multiplex PCR reads, TCRdb lists one record per CDR3 protein. The sample includes over a million distinct CDR3 sequences, about two fifths seen only once; the top ten take approximately 10%. This clonotype was detected many times. Antigen unknown. Notes on the study in general: Prediction of ophthalmopathy progression reached roughly 68% sensitivity and around 75% specificity.

Germline V gives CDR1 WSHSY, CDR2 SAAADI. V gave up 0 bases and J gave up 12 bases, with 8 bases separating them. CDR3 length: 11 residues. The study excluded patients with other autoimmune diseases, uncontrolled infections, pregnancy or lactation. Reliance was placed on clinical symptoms, serum thyroxine, TRAb, thyroid ultrasound and orbital computed tomography for diagnosis. Sequenced input: peripheral blood or thyroid tissue (not recorded which). The clonotype was recovered from an adult man with Graves' hyperthyroidism. V is TRBV10-2 and J is TRBJ1-1; D uncertain. The CDR3 reads CASSESYLPFF. The CDR3 DNA is TGCGCCAGCAGTGAGTCGTACTTACCTTTCTTT.